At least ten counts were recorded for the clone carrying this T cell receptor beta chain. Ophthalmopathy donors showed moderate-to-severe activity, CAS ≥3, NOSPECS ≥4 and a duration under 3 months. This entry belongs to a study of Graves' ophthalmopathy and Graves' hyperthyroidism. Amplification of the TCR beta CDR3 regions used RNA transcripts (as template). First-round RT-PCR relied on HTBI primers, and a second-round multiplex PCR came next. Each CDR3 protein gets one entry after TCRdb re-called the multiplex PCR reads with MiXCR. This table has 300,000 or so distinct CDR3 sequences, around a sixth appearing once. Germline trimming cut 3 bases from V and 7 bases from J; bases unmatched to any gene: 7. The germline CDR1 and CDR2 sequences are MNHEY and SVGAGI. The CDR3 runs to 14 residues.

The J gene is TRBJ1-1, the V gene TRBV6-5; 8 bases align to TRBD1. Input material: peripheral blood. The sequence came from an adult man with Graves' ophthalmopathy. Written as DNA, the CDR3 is TGTGCCAGCAGTTATAGCAGGGGGCGAGGTGAAGCTTTCTTT. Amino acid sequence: CASSYSRGRGEAFF.